This T cell receptor (beta chain) was documented in a study of read filtering for tumor transcriptome and immune sequencing. About the study: DNase treatment preceded whole-transcriptome library preparation. Study-wide results and caveats: RNA-seq captured clonotypes less deeply and reliably than IR-seq.

CDR3 length equals 14 residues. Germline V lookup: CDR1 SQVTM, CDR2 ANQGSEA. J was trimmed by 1 base and V by 6 bases; bases with no gene match: 8. This library used about 360 ng RNA and molecular barcoded adaptors spanning alpha/delta and beta/gamma chains. MiXCR was run by TCRdb on the reads, yielding one entry per CDR3 protein. The data hold 15,000 to 20,000 distinct CDR3 sequences, with roughly a fifth observed a single time. For this clonotype: What it binds is unknown.

The sequenced sample was a population of CD138-negative cells sorted from bone marrow. The sequence was obtained from a donor aged 40 or older with multiple myeloma. The chain carries TRBV29-1 and TRBJ2-5; 7 nucleotides align to TRBD1. The DNA for the CDR3 is TGCAGCGTCCTTTCCCGGGACAGCCAAGAGACCCAGTACTTC. Its translation is CSVLSRDSQETQYF.